The subject of this entry is one T cell receptor (beta chain). The target of this receptor is not known. Base qualities are not provided; no much larger clone lies one nucleotide away. The germline V gene (reference sequence) supplies CDR1 DFQATT and CDR2 SNEGSKA. Relative to germline, V is 5 bases shorter and J is 2 bases shorter, with 20 bases between their ends. The CDR3 covers 16 residues, taking in both the cysteine and the phenylalanine. Of all the DNA, just the CDR3 is kept, 48 bases in frame from base 1. Instrument on record: Illumina NovaSeq 6000. Using 5'RACE with constant-segment primers, TCRalpha and TCRbeta cDNA libraries were constructed, with sample barcodes and unique molecular identifiers added in the process. RNA was extracted from every sample with Trizol reagent. Amplification of the libraries took two PCR steps, and the second step added a second sample barcode plus Illumina TruSeq adapters. Sequencing of the libraries was done on an Illumina NovaSeq, producing 2 x 150 bp paired-end reads. In the original analysis: Demultiplexing of reads and collapsing into UMI-guided consensus sequences were performed with migec v1.2.7. Using mixcr v2.1.11, UMI consensuses were aligned to TRA and TRB V and J templates and then assembled into clonotypes. A clonotype was counted as expanded or contracted only if both edgeR and NoisET called the change significant, with noise models trained on biological replicates. edgeR calls used a false discovery rate-adjusted p below 0.01 and a log2 fold-change threshold of 1. PCA with hierarchical clustering of max-normalized trajectories of the 1000 most abundant clonotypes was used as exploratory dynamics analysis. Separately sequenced CD4+ and CD8+ repertoires were used to assign a CD4 or CD8 phenotype to each responding clone. In TCRdb, the public reads were trimmed at Q25 with fastp and aligned with MiXCR, with productive beta chains retained. Under each unique CDR3 protein, matching rows form one entry showing the most common genes and DNA. Clone size and V and J calls follow TCRdb, not the original study. In all, the sample holds about 430,000 distinct CDR3 sequences, and about a sixth of those were seen once. The ten largest clones represent about 22% of the sample.

PBMCs were isolated by Ficoll-Paque density gradient centrifugation. This sample stems from a study of T-cell memory formation after mild COVID-19 (dated by TCRdb to the early 2020s). Context from the whole study: TCR sequence clusters from the two donors were largely donor specific. T-cell clones expanding and contracting after mild COVID-19 in a couple of donors were tracked by longitudinal TCRalpha and TCRbeta repertoire sequencing. The cohort was made up of two young adult volunteers, one female and one male, who were previously healthy. The investigation overall reported the following: Only a couple of mild cases were covered in the study, and larger cohorts including severe cases with pre-infection samples were considered necessary. Clones contracting from day 15 to 85 had balanced CD4/CD8 phenotypes, while a second wave expanding from day 15 to 37 was biased towards CD4+. SARS-CoV-2 specificity of the second-wave clones peaking on day 37 was not confirmed. Some responding clones were found in pre-infection memory, which suggests that pre-existing cross-reactive memory T cells took part in the SARS-CoV-2 response. Contracting CD4+ clones appeared mostly in the CM and EM memory subsets, whereas CD8+ clones were enriched in EMRA.

Source material: PBMCs or a T cell subset sorted from them (not recorded which). This sequence was found in a man aged 18 to 29 who had mild COVID-19 (a few samples of this study predate the infection). The sample titles of this study are shuffled in the database, so cell type and time point are left out; the donor was told from shared clones. The chain is encoded by TRBV20-1 joined to TRBJ2-3; the D gene is perhaps TRBD2, on 6 matching bases. The sequence in DNA is TGCAGTGCTTACTTGGAGCGGGTGACGATCACAGATACGCAGTATTTT. Translated, it reads CSAYLERVTITDTQYF.